Listed below are T cell receptor beta chains from one sample, sequenced in a study of CD8 T cells in ankylosing spondylitis. TCRdb called the 5' RACE reads again in MiXCR, with one record for every CDR3 protein. The sample shows some 250,000 distinct CDR3 sequences, roughly a quarter of them seen only once. Sequenced: blood, either unsorted or a sorted T cell fraction (not recorded which). The source of these receptors is a male donor with ankylosing spondylitis or in good health (not recorded which). The CDR3 runs from the conserved cysteine through the conserved F or W. D genes are given only for firm matches. Clone size is shown for a subset of rows, as once, few, many or a class of expanded clone.

TRBJ2-2 TRBV27 once . TGTGCCAGCAGTTTATCCAAGGGGACGAACACCGGGGAGCTGTTTTTT CASSLSKGTNTGELFF
TRBJ2-6 TRBV10-3 few . TGTGCCATCAGTGTAGCGTACTCTGGGGCCAACGTCCTGACTTTC CAISVAYSGANVLTF
TRBJ1-2 TRBV12-3/TRBV12-4 . TRBD1 TGTGCCAGCAGGGAGCAGACAGGGTCTGGCTACACCTTC CASREQTGSGYTF
TRBJ2-5 TRBV20-1 . . TGCAGTGCTAGAGGAACTGCCCATGGGCCAGAGACCCAGTACTTC CSARGTAHGPETQYF
TRBJ2-5 TRBV5-8 many TRBD1 TGTGCCAGCAGCTTGGGGGACAGGGGGCAGGAGACCCAGTACTTC CASSLGDRGQETQYF
TRBJ2-3 TRBV24-1 many . TGTGCCACCAGTGACTCATCCGGTGACTTATACTGGGATACGCAGTATTTT CATSDSSGDLYWDTQYF
TRBJ1-4 TRBV20-1 . TRBD1 TGCAGTGCTCAGACGGGGACAGGGCTTGAAAAACTGTTTTTT CSAQTGTGLEKLFF
TRBJ2-7 TRBV4-1 few . TGCGCCAGCAGCCAAGATCCCGGCAGTACCTACGAGCAGTACTTC CASSQDPGSTYEQYF
TRBJ1-1 TRBV20-1 . TRBD1 TGCAGTGCTAGAGAAGGGACAGGGGGCACTGAAGCTTTCTTT CSAREGTGGTEAFF
TRBJ1-2 TRBV20-1 . . TGCAGTGCTAGAGTGGAAGGCTACACCTTC CSARVEGYTF
TRBJ1-6 TRBV7-8 . . TGTGCGGTTCAGGGCCCCCTACCCTCACCCCTCCACTTT CAVQGPLPSPLHF
TRBJ2-5 TRBV20-1 . . TGCAGTGCGGGGTGGGCAGGGCGTCGAGAGACCCAGTACTTC CSAGWAGRRETQYF
TRBJ2-2 TRBV20-1 once TRBD2 TGCAGCTCTCCTGGGAGGGGGAACACCGGGGAGCTGTTTTTT CSSPGRGNTGELFF
TRBJ2-1 TRBV4-1 . . TGCGCCAGCAGCCCCGTCCGGCTCTTGGGTAATGAGCAGTTCTTC CASSPVRLLGNEQFF
TRBJ2-2 TRBV3-1 many . TGTGCCAGCAGCCAGGTCTCGAACACCGGGGAGCTGTTTTTT CASSQVSNTGELFF
TRBJ2-7 TRBV20-1 few . TGCAGTGCTCTCGGCTTTGGGACAAAATCCTACGAGCAGTACTTC CSALGFGTKSYEQYF
TRBJ2-7 TRBV20-1 . . TGCAGTGCTAGAGAGGATGTAGCGTCCGAGCAGTACTTC CSAREDVASEQYF
TRBJ2-3 TRBV12-3/TRBV12-4 many TRBD1 TGTGCCAGCAGCACCGGGACAGGGATCACAGATACGCAGTATTTT CASSTGTGITDTQYF
TRBJ2-3 TRBV29-1 . TRBD2 TGCAGCGCGGGGGGGCTTCGCACAGATACGCAGTATTTT CSAGGLRTDTQYF
TRBJ1-3 TRBV15 many . TGTGCCACCAGCAGAGATTCCGCCCCCCGGACAGCAGGTGGAAACACCATATATTTT CATSRDSAPRTAGGNTIYF
TRBJ2-3 TRBV5-1 . . TGCGCCAGCGGGCCTAGCACAGATACGCAGTATTTT CASGPSTDTQYF
TRBJ2-2 TRBV20-1 . . TGCAGTGCTAGAGATCAGGGCCGCCGGACGAGCACCGGGGAGCTGTTTTTT CSARDQGRRTSTGELFF
TRBJ2-3 TRBV20-1 few . TGCAGTGCCGGGTGGGGGAACACAGATACGCAGTATTTT CSAGWGNTDTQYF
TRBJ1-1 TRBV20-1 many TRBD1 TGCAGTGCTAGGGGGACAGCGAACACTGAAGCTTTCTTT CSARGTANTEAFF
TRBJ2-1 TRBV20-1 few . TGCAGTGCGACCTCCTCAGGGGGGTTGGGGCAGTTCTTC CSATSSGGLGQFF
TRBJ2-4 TRBV15 . . TGTGCCACCAGCAGAGCCGCGACAATCATTCAGTACTTC CATSRAATIIQYF
TRBJ2-5 TRBV5-1 many . TGCGCCAGCAGCTTGGGAGGTGAAGAGACCCAGTACTTC CASSLGGEETQYF
TRBJ1-5 TRBV29-1 few . TGCAGCGTTGAGGAGGGGAATCAGCCCCAGCATTTT CSVEEGNQPQHF
TRBJ2-5 TRBV27 many . TGTGCCACCCGGGGGTGGAAAGAGACCCAGTACTTC CATRGWKETQYF
TRBJ2-6 TRBV20-1 . . TGCAGTGCTAGCAGGGGCTCTGGGGCCAACGTCCTGACTTTC CSASRGSGANVLTF
TRBJ2-3 TRBV12-3/TRBV12-4 . TRBD2 TGTGCCAGCAGTTTAGGGCAAAGCGACCGGGAGGCAGATACGCAGTATTTT CASSLGQSDREADTQYF
TRBJ2-3 TRBV6-1 . TRBD2 TGTGCCAGCAACGAGCGGGGGGGCACAGATACGCAGTATTTT CASNERGGTDTQYF
TRBJ1-1 TRBV20-1 many . TGCAGTGCCTTTCGGGACGCCGGTGAAGCTTTCTTT CSAFRDAGEAFF
TRBJ1-2 TRBV12-3/TRBV12-4 . TRBD1 TGTGCCAGCAGTTCGCCGCAGGGGGCCTTCTATGGCTACACCTTC CASSSPQGAFYGYTF
TRBJ2-7 TRBV20-1 many TRBD1 TGCAGTGCACGCGACGACAGGGCCTACGAGCAGTACTTC CSARDDRAYEQYF
TRBJ2-7 TRBV20-1 many . TGCAGTGCTGGGGACTCGGGCTTGGACGAGCAGTACTTC CSAGDSGLDEQYF
TRBJ2-2 TRBV5-1 . . TGCGCCAGCAGCATGGGACACTCGAACACCGGGGAGCTGTTTTTT CASSMGHSNTGELFF
TRBJ2-3 TRBV5-1 many . TGCGCCAGCAGCCAGGCCGCAGATACGCAGTATTTT CASSQAADTQYF
TRBJ1-1 TRBV29-1 many . TGCAGCGTTACACACTGGGCGGTTAACACTGAAGCTTTCTTT CSVTHWAVNTEAFF
TRBJ2-5 TRBV20-1 few TRBD2 TGCAGTGCTAGGGAGAGACTAGCGGAGACCCAGTACTTC CSARERLAETQYF
TRBJ2-4 TRBV7-2 . . TGTGCCAGCAGAACGGGTCCCAGCGACAAAAACATTCAGTACTTC CASRTGPSDKNIQYF
TRBJ2-3 TRBV20-1 . . TGCAGTGCTAGGAGGGTTACCTCCAGAGATACGCAGTATTTT CSARRVTSRDTQYF
TRBJ2-5 TRBV5-1 . . TGCGCCAGCAGCTTCAGTGCGGGGGCCGGGACCCAGTACTTC CASSFSAGAGTQYF
TRBJ2-4 TRBV12-3/TRBV12-4 many . TGTGCCAGCAGCCTCCTGGAATCGGCCAAAAACATTCAGTACTTC CASSLLESAKNIQYF
TRBJ2-7 TRBV12-3/TRBV12-4 many . TGTGCCAGCAGTTTAAGGACAAAGAACTACGAGCAGTACTTC CASSLRTKNYEQYF
TRBJ2-1 TRBV12-3/TRBV12-4 few TRBD1 TGTGCCAGCAGTTTAGTGCAGGGGGCGGGAAATGAGCAGTTCTTC CASSLVQGAGNEQFF
TRBJ2-1 TRBV11-2 many TRBD2 TGTGCCAGCAGCTTAGATGGGCTAGCGGGGGGCGAGCAGTTCTTC CASSLDGLAGGEQFF
TRBJ2-3 TRBV10-1 few TRBD1 TGCGCCAGCAGTGAGTCCGGTTGGACAGGGCCAGATACGCAGTATTTT CASSESGWTGPDTQYF
TRBJ1-4 TRBV20-1 few . TGCAGTCCCGGGAGGCTGAATGAAAAACTGTTTTTT CSPGRLNEKLFF
TRBJ2-5 TRBV4-1 many . TGCGCCAGCAGCCAAGAGAACGGAGAGACCCAGTACTTC CASSQENGETQYF
TRBJ2-1 TRBV20-1 few TRBD1 TGCAGTGCTAGAGAGGGACGACAGGGGAGCTCCTACAATGAGCAGTTCTTC CSAREGRQGSSYNEQFF
TRBJ2-5 TRBV20-1 . . TGCAGTGCTTCCCCCAGGGGGGGGTCGGAGACCCAGTACTTC CSASPRGGSETQYF
TRBJ2-7 TRBV6-6 few . TGTGCCAGCAGTCTCGACTACCGGGGGGAGCAGTACTTC CASSLDYRGEQYF
TRBJ2-1 TRBV12-3/TRBV12-4 many TRBD2 TGTGCCAGCAATACCGGCGCGGGACTATACAATGAGCAGTTCTTC CASNTGAGLYNEQFF
TRBJ2-1 TRBV29-1 many TRBD1 TGCAGCGTTGAAGATGGGACAGGGGGTGAGCAGTTCTTC CSVEDGTGGEQFF
TRBJ1-2 TRBV28 few . TGTGCCAGCAGGCCACGGAACTATGGCTACACCTTC CASRPRNYGYTF